This TCR beta chain was identified in a study of patients and donors after allogeneic stem cell transplantation. V was clipped by 3 bases and J by 1 base, with 13 bases between them. The CDR3 is 16 amino acids. The germline gives CDR1 KGHSH, CDR2 LQKENI. Each CDR3 protein is one row after TCRdb ran MiXCR on the RT-PCR reads. This table has 150,000 to 250,000 distinct CDR3 sequences, 41% appearing once. The rearrangement uses TRBV18 and TRBJ2-1; possibly TRBD1 for D (5 bases). Sample: blood, either unsorted or a sorted T cell fraction (not recorded which). This sequence originates from a human donor who was either an allogeneic HSCT recipient or a stem cell or donor lymphocyte infusion donor (not recorded which). It is not recorded whose cells these are; they may come from a transplant donor. CDR3 sequence: CASSPEGAISYNEQFF. In DNA form, the CDR3 reads TGTGCCAGCTCACCGGAAGGGGCCATATCCTACAATGAGCAGTTCTTC.